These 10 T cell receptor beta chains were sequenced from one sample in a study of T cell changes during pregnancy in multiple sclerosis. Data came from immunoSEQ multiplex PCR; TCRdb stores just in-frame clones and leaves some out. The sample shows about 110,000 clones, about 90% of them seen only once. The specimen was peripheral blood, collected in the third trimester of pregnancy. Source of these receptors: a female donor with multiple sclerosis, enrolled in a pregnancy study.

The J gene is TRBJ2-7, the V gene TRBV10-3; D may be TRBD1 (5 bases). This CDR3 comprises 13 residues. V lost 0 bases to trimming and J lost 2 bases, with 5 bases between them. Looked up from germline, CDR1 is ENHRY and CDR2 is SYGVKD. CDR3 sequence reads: CAISESTAYEQYF. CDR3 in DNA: TGTGCCATCAGTGAGTCGACAGCCTACGAGCAGTACTTC.

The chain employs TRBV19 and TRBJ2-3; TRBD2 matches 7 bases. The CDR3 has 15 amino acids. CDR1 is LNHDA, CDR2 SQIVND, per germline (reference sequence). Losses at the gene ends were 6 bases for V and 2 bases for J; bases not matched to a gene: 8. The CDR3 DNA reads TGTGCCAGTAGGAAGTCTAGCGGAACCACAGATACGCAGTATTTT. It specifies CASRKSSGTTDTQYF.

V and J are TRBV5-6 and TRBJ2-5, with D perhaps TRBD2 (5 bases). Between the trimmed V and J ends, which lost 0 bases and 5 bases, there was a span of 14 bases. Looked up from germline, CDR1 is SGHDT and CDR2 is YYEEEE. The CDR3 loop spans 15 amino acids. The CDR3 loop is CASSLGSREWETQYF. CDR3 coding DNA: TGTGCCAGCAGCTTGGGATCGAGGGAATGGGAGACCCAGTACTTC.

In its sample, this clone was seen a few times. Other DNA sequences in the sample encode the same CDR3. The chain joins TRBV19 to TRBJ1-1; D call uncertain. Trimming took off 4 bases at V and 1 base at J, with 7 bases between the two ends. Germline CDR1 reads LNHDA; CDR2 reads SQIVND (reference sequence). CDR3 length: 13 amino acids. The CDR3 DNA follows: TGTGCCAGTAGTACAACAGAGAACACTGAAGCTTTCTTT. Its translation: CASSTTENTEAFF.

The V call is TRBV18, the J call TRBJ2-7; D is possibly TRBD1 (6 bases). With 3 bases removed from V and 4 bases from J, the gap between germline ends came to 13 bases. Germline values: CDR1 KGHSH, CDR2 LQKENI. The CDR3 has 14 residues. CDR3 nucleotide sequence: TGTGCCAGCTCACCCAGTACTACAGGGTACGAGCAGTACTTC. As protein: CASSPSTTGYEQYF.

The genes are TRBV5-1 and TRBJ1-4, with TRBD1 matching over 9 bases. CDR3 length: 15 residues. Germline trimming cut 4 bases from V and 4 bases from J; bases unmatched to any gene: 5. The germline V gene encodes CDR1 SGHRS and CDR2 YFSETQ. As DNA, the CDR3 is TGCGCCAGCAGCAAGGCGGGACAGGGTAATGAAAAACTGTTTTTT. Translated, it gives CASSKAGQGNEKLFF.

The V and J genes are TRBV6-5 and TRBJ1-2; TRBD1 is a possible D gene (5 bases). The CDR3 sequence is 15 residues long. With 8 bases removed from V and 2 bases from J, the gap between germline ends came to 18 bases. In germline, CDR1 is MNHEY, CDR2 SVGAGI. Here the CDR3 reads CASQKTVWGNYGYTF. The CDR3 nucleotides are TGTGCCAGCCAGAAGACCGTGTGGGGCAACTATGGCTACACCTTC.

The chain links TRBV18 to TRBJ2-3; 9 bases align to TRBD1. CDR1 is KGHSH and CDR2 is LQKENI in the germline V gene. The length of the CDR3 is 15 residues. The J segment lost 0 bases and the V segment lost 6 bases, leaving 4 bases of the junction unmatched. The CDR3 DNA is TGTGCCAGCTCCCTCGGGACAGGGAGCACAGATACGCAGTATTTT. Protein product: CASSLGTGSTDTQYF.

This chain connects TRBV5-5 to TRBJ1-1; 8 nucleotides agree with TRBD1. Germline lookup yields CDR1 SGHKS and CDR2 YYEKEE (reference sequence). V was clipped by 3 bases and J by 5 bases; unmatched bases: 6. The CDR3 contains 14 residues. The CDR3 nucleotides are TGTGCCAGCAGCTATGACAGGGGAGGGACTGAAGCTTTCTTT. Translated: CASSYDRGGTEAFF.

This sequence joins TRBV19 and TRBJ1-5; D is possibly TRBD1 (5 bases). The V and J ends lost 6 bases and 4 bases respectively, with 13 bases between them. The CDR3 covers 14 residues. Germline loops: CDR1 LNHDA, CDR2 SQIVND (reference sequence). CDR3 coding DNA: TGTGCCAGTAGCCAGGGCCAAGTGAATCAGCCCCAGCATTTT. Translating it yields CASSQGQVNQPQHF.